The 27 T cell receptor beta chains presented below share a single source sample, sequenced in a study of T cells in Graves' hyperthyroidism and ophthalmopathy. RNA transcripts were the template for amplifying TCR beta CDR3 regions. With the HTBI primer set, the TCR CDR3 went through a first round of RT-PCR. TCRdb passed the multiplex PCR reads through MiXCR, listing each CDR3 protein once. The table lists about 690,000 distinct CDR3 sequences, 15% to 20% of them singletons, with about 16% in the top ten. The specimen sequenced was blood. The receptors were sampled from a man aged 45-65 years with Graves' hyperthyroidism.

This clonotype showed up just a few times. The genes are TRBV30 and TRBJ2-2, with 11 bases lining up with TRBD2. CDR1 and CDR2 (germline): GTSNPN, SVGIG (reference sequence). The CDR3 consists of 15 residues. Trimming cost V 4 bases and J 5 bases; bases outside gene matches: 6. CDR3 sequence reads: CAWTFSGGVTGELFF. DNA of the CDR3: TGTGCCTGGACCTTTAGCGGGGGGGTAACCGGGGAGCTGTTTTTT.

The genes are TRBV28 and TRBJ1-4; D gene unclear. Germline loops: CDR1 MDHEN, CDR2 SYDVKM. Trimming cost V 4 bases and J 4 bases, with 13 bases left between them. The CDR3 covers 15 residues. The CDR3 DNA sequence: TGTGCCAGCAGTTCCCGGACGGAATTTAATGAAAAACTGTTTTTT. It translates to CASSSRTEFNEKLFF.

About this clonotype: This may arise from a read error, as a much more abundant clone is one base away. The CDR3 bases are TGTGCCAGCATGAGCGACCCGAACACCGAGGAGCTGTTTTTT. Translated: CASMSDPNTEELFF. The chain carries TRBV11-3 and TRBJ2-2; D unclear. CDR3 length: 14 amino acids. Germline assignment: CDR1 SGHNT and CDR2 YENEEA. Full variable domain (outside the CDR3, taken from reference TRBV11-3 and TRBJ2-2): EAGVVQSPRYKIIEKKQPVAFWCNPISGHNTLYWYLQNLGQGPELLIRYENEEAVDDSQLPKDRFSAERLKGVDSTLKIQPAELGDSAVYLCASMSDPNTEELFFGEGSRLTVL.

This clonotype appeared a few times. This rearrangement joins TRBV3-1 to TRBJ2-1; 7 bases are shared with TRBD2. J lost 8 bases, V lost 1 base, and 8 bases had no gene match. Germline CDR1 is LGHDT and CDR2 is YNNKEL (reference sequence). CDR3 length: 15 amino acids. Written as DNA, the CDR3 is TGTGCCAGCAGCCAAGTCGGGAGGAGCTGGGATGAGCAGTTCTTC. Protein product: CASSQVGRSWDEQFF.

This clonotype turned up a few times. CDR3: CASSPLVRREAKNIQYF. For the CDR3, the DNA is TGTGCCAGCTCACCACTTGTGCGGAGGGAAGCCAAAAACATTCAGTACTTC. The chain recombines TRBV18 with TRBJ2-4; a possible D gene is TRBD2 (6 bases). Germline CDR1 KGHSH, CDR2 LQKENI. V gave up 1 base and J gave up 0 bases, with 13 bases separating them. The CDR3 sequence is 17 residues long.

This chain uses TRBV27 with TRBJ2-3, with D possibly TRBD1 on 6 matching bases. The CDR3 is 16 residues long. Per germline, CDR1 MNHEY and CDR2 SMNVEV (reference sequence). V was trimmed by 6 bases and J by 4 bases, leaving 20 bases between them. This CDR3 reads CASSSLWDINSDTQYF. Here the CDR3 DNA reads TGTGCCAGCAGCTCTCTCTGGGACATTAACTCAGATACGCAGTATTTT.

This clonotype was seen repeatedly, ten times or more. The chain couples TRBV19 to TRBJ1-5; no definite D call. V dropped 4 bases and J dropped 3 bases, with 7 bases sitting between them. The CDR3 runs 13 residues. From germline, CDR1 is LNHDA and CDR2 SQIVND (reference sequence). The CDR3 loop is CASSTQVNQPQHF. As DNA, the CDR3 is TGTGCCAGTAGTACACAAGTCAATCAGCCCCAGCATTTT. The full variable domain, with the rest looked up from reference TRBV19 and TRBJ1-5, is DGGITQSPKYLFRKEGQNVTLSCEQNLNHDAMYWYRQDPGQGLRLIYYSQIVNDFQKGDIAEGYSVSREKKESFPLTVTSAQKNPTAFYLCASSTQVNQPQHFGDGTRLSIL.

The J gene is TRBJ2-5, the V gene TRBV6-9; D might be TRBD2 (5 bases). The CDR3 contains 16 residues. The V end lost 2 bases, the J end lost 1 base, and 14 bases lay between the germline ends. The germline gives CDR1 MNHGY, CDR2 SVAAGI. The CDR3 sequence is CASSYRRGSTQETQYF. The CDR3 DNA sequence: TGTGCCAGCAGTTATCGTAGAGGGTCAACCCAAGAGACCCAGTACTTC.

The table lists this clonotype with many counts. V is TRBV7-9 and J is TRBJ2-7; weak D call: TRBD2 (7 bases). The CDR3 is 14 residues long. Germline CDR1 reads SEHNR; CDR2 reads FQNEAQ (reference sequence). V shed 1 base and J shed 4 bases, with 11 bases lying between them. The CDR3 nucleotides read TGTGCCAGCAGCTTAGATCGGGGGGCATACGAGCAGTACTTC. It is translated as CASSLDRGAYEQYF. Full variable domain (remainder filled in from reference TRBV7-9 and TRBJ2-7): DTGVSQNPRHKITKRGQNVTFRCDPISEHNRLYWYRQTLGQGPEFLTYFQNEAQLEKSRLLSDRFSAERPKGSFSTLEIQRTEQGDSAMYLCASSLDRGAYEQYFGPGTRLTVT.

This clonotype was seen ten or more times. The chain recombines TRBV19 with TRBJ2-1, with 10 bases matching TRBD2. The CDR3 consists of 17 residues. J lost 3 bases, V lost 3 bases, and 8 bases had no gene match. The germline V gene encodes CDR1 LNHDA and CDR2 SQIVND (reference sequence). CDR3 sequence: CASSILGLAGVYNEQFF. Written as DNA, the CDR3 is TGTGCCAGTAGTATTTTAGGCCTAGCGGGAGTCTACAATGAGCAGTTCTTC.

This clonotype has a count of ten or more. This chain connects TRBV14 to TRBJ2-7; D unclear. Trimming removed 1 base from V and 2 bases from J, with 9 bases in between. There are 14 residues in the CDR3. Germline V gives CDR1 SGHDN, CDR2 FVKESK. The chain's CDR3 is CASSQVVSAYEQYF. CDR3 nucleotide sequence: TGTGCCAGCAGCCAAGTAGTGTCGGCCTACGAGCAGTACTTC.

This clonotype was seen a few times. J is TRBJ1-6 and V is TRBV3-1; D gene unclear. There are 16 residues in the CDR3. Trimming took 0 bases from V and 7 from J, leaving 13 bases between them. CDR1 and CDR2 (germline): LGHDT, YNNKEL (reference sequence). The CDR3 region is CASSQETGRVNSPLHF. The CDR3 region has the DNA TGTGCCAGCAGCCAAGAAACCGGCCGAGTAAATTCACCCCTCCACTTT.

This clonotype came up many times. This chain uses TRBV7-9 with TRBJ2-7, with 7 bases identical to TRBD2. CDR1 is SEHNR and CDR2 is FQNEAQ in the germline V gene (reference sequence). This CDR3 has 15 residues. Unmatched junction bases numbered 12, after V lost 6 bases and J lost 4 bases. The CDR3 region is CASRPSGGSSYEQYF. The DNA of the CDR3 is TGTGCCAGCAGACCCTCGGGAGGCTCATCGTACGAGCAGTACTTC.

This clonotype was seen many times. The chain recombines TRBV20-1 with TRBJ1-2; no clear D. V lost 6 bases, J lost 2 bases, and 7 bases lay in between. The germline CDR1 and CDR2 sequences are DFQATT and SNEGSKA (reference sequence). The CDR3 is 11 residues long. CDR3 sequence: CSADANYGYTF. CDR3 bases: TGCAGTGCCGATGCGAACTATGGCTACACCTTC.

V is TRBV6-1 and J is TRBJ2-3; D may be TRBD1 (5 bases). This CDR3 comprises 15 residues. The V end lost 3 bases, the J end lost 2 bases, and 12 bases lay between the germline ends. From germline, CDR1 is MNHNS and CDR2 SASEGT. CDR3 in DNA: TGTGCCAGCAGTGATGAGGACACTACCACAGATACGCAGTATTTT. This gives the protein CASSDEDTTTDTQYF.

This clonotype was observed many times. This chain links TRBV6-2 or TRBV6-3 with TRBJ1-1, with D perhaps matching TRBD1 (6 bases). V lost 6 bases and J 11 bases, leaving 16 bases between the germline ends. CDR3 length: 12 amino acids. Germline V gene lookup returns CDR1 MNHEY and CDR2 SVGEGT. For the CDR3, the DNA is TGTGCCAGCAGGGGGGCTTCGTCTTTGGCTTTCTTT. It encodes CASRGASSLAFF.

As to this clonotype: A much larger clonotype is one base distant, so this may be a read error. This sequence joins TRBV9 and TRBJ2-3; 8 nucleotides align to TRBD1. The CDR3 runs to 17 residues. Germline V lookup: CDR1 SGDLS, CDR2 YYNGEE. J was trimmed by 0 bases and V by 0 bases; bases with no gene match: 6. In DNA form, the CDR3 reads TGTGCCAGCAGCGTAGAGGGCAGGGGGCCGAGCACAGATACGCAGTATTTT. Its protein is CASSVEGRGPSTDTQYF.

This clonotype was counted many times. The chain has TRBV5-4 and TRBJ2-5, with D tentatively TRBD1 (6 bases). The CDR3 totals 15 residues. Germline V gene sequence: CDR1 SGHNT, CDR2 YYREEE (reference sequence). V gave up 7 bases and J gave up 1 base, with 17 bases separating them. The CDR3 DNA is TGTGCCAGCGGTACTACAGGGCCTCTCCAAGAGACCCAGTACTTC. Its translation is CASGTTGPLQETQYF.

The J gene is TRBJ2-7, the V gene TRBV20-1; D is possibly TRBD2 (5 bases). This CDR3 has 14 amino acids. Trimming pared 5 bases from V and 3 bases from J, leaving 17 bases between. CDR1 DFQATT and CDR2 SNEGSKA come from the germline V gene (reference sequence). CDR3: CSARGGGRLYEQYF. CDR3 sequence (DNA): TGCAGTGCTCGAGGCGGAGGCCGGCTCTACGAGCAGTACTTC.

The J gene is TRBJ2-1, the V gene TRBV27, with TRBD2 identical over 7 bases. The germline V gene has CDR1 MNHEY and CDR2 SMNVEV (reference sequence). The ends lost 8 bases at V and 4 bases at J; junction bases unmatched: 8. This CDR3 comprises 14 residues. The CDR3 loop reads CASRVAGEYNEQFF. The CDR3 DNA is TGTGCCAGCCGGGTGGCGGGAGAGTACAATGAGCAGTTCTTC.

This clonotype was recorded a few times. The genes are TRBV9 and TRBJ2-1; possible D gene TRBD1, 5 bases. V lost 0 bases and J 1 base, leaving 11 bases between the germline ends. The CDR3 sequence is 16 residues long. Germline V lookup: CDR1 SGDLS, CDR2 YYNGEE. This CDR3 reads CASSVDGYRSYNEQFF. CDR3 nucleotide sequence: TGTGCCAGCAGCGTAGATGGGTACAGGTCCTACAATGAGCAGTTCTTC.

The chain couples TRBV7-3 to TRBJ2-1, with 8 bases aligning to TRBD2. This CDR3 region has 16 residues. Germline CDR1 reads SGHTA; CDR2 reads FQGTGA. V lost 5 bases to trimming and J lost 3 bases; unmatched junction nucleotides: 9. CDR3 region: CASSKTLAGSYNEQFF. In DNA, the CDR3 is TGTGCCAGCAGCAAGACTTTAGCGGGAAGCTACAATGAGCAGTTCTTC.

This clonotype was recorded a few times. The rearrangement links TRBV6-5 to TRBJ2-5; 7 bases line up with TRBD2. The germline V gene has CDR1 MNHEY and CDR2 SVGAGI. V trimming: 1 base; J trimming: 5 bases; junction bases outside the gene matches: 4. The CDR3 spans 14 residues. The CDR3 coding sequence is TGTGCCAGCAGTTACTGGGGGGGAGGGGAGACCCAGTACTTC. Its translation: CASSYWGGGETQYF.

The table lists this clonotype with a few counts. V gene TRBV5-1 combines with J gene TRBJ2-5; D unresolved. V lost 0 bases, J lost 1 base, and 10 bases lay in between. Germline V gives CDR1 SGHRS, CDR2 YFSETQ. There are 15 residues in the CDR3. The CDR3 DNA sequence: TGCGCCAGCAGCTTGGGACTCAAAAGCCAAGAGACCCAGTACTTC. Protein product: CASSLGLKSQETQYF.

Ten or more counts support this clonotype. The chain carries TRBV30 and TRBJ2-7, with a weak D call TRBD1 (6 bases). This CDR3 contains 12 residues. Trimming cost V 1 base and J 3 bases, with 7 bases left between them. Germline V lookup: CDR1 GTSNPN, CDR2 SVGIG (reference sequence). CDR3 DNA: TGTGCCTGGAGTGGAGGGGGCTACGAGCAGTACTTC. It specifies CAWSGGGYEQYF.

At least ten counts were recorded for this clonotype. J is TRBJ2-1 and V is TRBV12-3 or TRBV12-4; D gene ambiguous. Trimming removed 5 bases from V and 0 bases from J, with 11 bases in between. The CDR3 has 15 residues. CDR3 nucleotide sequence: TGTGCCAGCAGTCCGTGGGGAAGCTCCTACAATGAGCAGTTCTTC. Its translation: CASSPWGSSYNEQFF.

The chain is built from TRBV18 and TRBJ2-7; D not certain. V was shortened by 4 bases and J by 1 base, with 14 bases between the two germline ends. Germline-derived CDR1 and CDR2 are KGHSH and LQKENI. The CDR3 length is 15 residues. The CDR3: CASSLGWLGSYEQYF. Here the CDR3 DNA reads TGTGCCAGCTCACTTGGATGGCTGGGGTCCTACGAGCAGTACTTC.